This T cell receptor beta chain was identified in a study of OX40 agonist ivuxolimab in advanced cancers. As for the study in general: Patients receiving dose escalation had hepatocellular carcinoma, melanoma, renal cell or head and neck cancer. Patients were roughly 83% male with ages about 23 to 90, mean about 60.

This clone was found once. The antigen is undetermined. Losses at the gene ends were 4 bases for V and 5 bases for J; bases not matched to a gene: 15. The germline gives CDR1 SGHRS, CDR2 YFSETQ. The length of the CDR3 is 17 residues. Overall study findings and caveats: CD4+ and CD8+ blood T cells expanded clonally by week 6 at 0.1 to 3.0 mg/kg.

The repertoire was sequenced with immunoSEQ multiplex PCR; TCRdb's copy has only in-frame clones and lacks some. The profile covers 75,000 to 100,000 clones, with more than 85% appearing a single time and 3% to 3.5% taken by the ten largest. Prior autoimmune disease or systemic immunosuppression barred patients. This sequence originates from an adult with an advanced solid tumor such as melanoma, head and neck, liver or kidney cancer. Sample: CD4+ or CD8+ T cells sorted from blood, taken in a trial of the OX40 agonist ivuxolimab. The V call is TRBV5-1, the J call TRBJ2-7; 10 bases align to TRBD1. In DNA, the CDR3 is TGCGCCAGCAGCCACGATCCCGCGACAGGGGGCTTCGACGAGCAGTACTTC. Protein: CASSHDPATGGFDEQYF.